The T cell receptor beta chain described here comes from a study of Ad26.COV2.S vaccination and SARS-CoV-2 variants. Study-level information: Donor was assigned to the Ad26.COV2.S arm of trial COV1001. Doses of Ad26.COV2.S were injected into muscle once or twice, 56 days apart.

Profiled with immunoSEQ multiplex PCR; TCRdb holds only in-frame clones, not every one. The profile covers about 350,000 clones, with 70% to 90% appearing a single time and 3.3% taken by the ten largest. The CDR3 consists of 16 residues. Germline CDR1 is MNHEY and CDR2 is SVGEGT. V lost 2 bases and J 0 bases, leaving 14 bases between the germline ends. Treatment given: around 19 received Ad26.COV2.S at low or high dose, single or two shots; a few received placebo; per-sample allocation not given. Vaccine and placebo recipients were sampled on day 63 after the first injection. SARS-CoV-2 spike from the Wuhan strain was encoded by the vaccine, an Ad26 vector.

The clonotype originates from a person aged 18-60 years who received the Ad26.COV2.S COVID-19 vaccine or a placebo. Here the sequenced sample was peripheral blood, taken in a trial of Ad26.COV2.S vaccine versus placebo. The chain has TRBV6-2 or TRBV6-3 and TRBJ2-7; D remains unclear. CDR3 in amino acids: CASSYRAATSSYEQYF. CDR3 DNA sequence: TGTGCCAGCAGTTACCGGGCAGCCACGAGCTCCTACGAGCAGTACTTC.